This TCR delta chain came from a study of Vδ1+ human thymocytes. Sequences come from RNA converted to cDNA by reverse transcription. Multiplex PCR used pooled V-gene forward primers and a constant-region reverse primer to amplify CDR3s. TCRdb applied CATT to the multiplex PCR reads for clone calling. Among over 65,000 delta-chain clones listed, about 38% were seen once. The study's findings and limits: Unlike peripheral blood Vdelta1+ controls, thymic delta-chain sequences included about 20% Vdelta2 and few Vdelta3. In the thymus, TRG and TRD repertoires looked highly polyclonal with Gaussian CDR3 lengths.

This clone was counted a few times. Its antigen is unknown. There are 18 residues in the CDR3. Trimming removed 4 bases from V and 0 bases from J, with 21 bases in between. Germline V gene lookup returns CDR1 TSWWSYY and CDR2 QGS. Sorted Vdelta1+ thymocytes were about 97% to 99.6% pure. The chain joins TRDV1 to TRDJ1; no clear D. The sequencing input was Vdelta1+ gamma-delta thymocytes from the thymus. Subset indicated: FACS-sorted CD3+ TCRalphabeta- TCRVdelta1+ TCRVdelta2- thymocytes. This TCR derives from a boy younger than two who had congenital heart surgery. The CDR3 region is CALGVLRSRGIHTDKLIF. The CDR3 DNA is TGTGCTCTTGGGGTATTAAGGTCCCGGGGTATTCACACCGATAAACTCATCTTT.